Each of the 32 T cell receptor beta chains below was sequenced from the same sample in a study. TCRdb re-called the RT-PCR reads through MiXCR, storing one row per CDR3 protein. The table lists almost 700,000 distinct CDR3 sequences, approximately 15% of them singletons, with around 3.3% in the top ten. The sample was memory CD4+ T cells from blood. All receptors derive from a female donor in good health, serving as a healthy control.

This sequence joins TRBV28 and TRBJ2-7, with 7 bases lining up with TRBD1. Germline trimming cut 5 bases from V and 2 bases from J; bases unmatched to any gene: 6. Germline CDR1 is MDHEN and CDR2 is SYDVKM. The CDR3 is 14 residues long. The chain's CDR3 is CASSDYRGTYEQYF. In DNA, the CDR3 is TGTGCCAGCAGTGACTACAGGGGAACCTACGAGCAGTACTTC.

In DNA form, the CDR3 reads TGCAGTGCTAGAGGCCCCCACAGGGGCGGCTCGGCAGATACGCAGTATTTT. Protein product: CSARGPHRGGSADTQYF. The chain carries TRBV20-1 and TRBJ2-3, with TRBD1 matching over 7 bases. Germline CDR1 and CDR2: DFQATT and SNEGSKA (reference sequence). The CDR3 contains 17 residues. The J segment lost 4 bases and the V segment lost 1 base, leaving 14 bases of the junction unmatched.

The chain links TRBV7-2 to TRBJ1-3; the D gene is possibly TRBD1 (5 bases). Germline lookup yields CDR1 SGHTA and CDR2 FQGNSA. The ends were cut back, 0 bases at V and 0 bases at J, with 6 bases in the middle. This CDR3 contains 15 residues. CDR3 region: CASSLAGVSGNTIYF. The CDR3 region has the DNA TGTGCCAGCAGCTTAGCGGGGGTCTCTGGAAACACCATATATTTT.

The table lists this clonotype with many counts. The chain carries TRBV5-1 and TRBJ1-2; 7 bases fit TRBD1. Germline V CDR1 and CDR2: SGHRS, YFSETQ. V shed 4 bases and J 4 bases; nucleotides not matched to a gene: 7. The CDR3 runs to 14 residues. CDR3 residues: CASSGGTAGYGYTF. CDR3 DNA sequence: TGCGCCAGCAGCGGCGGGACAGCTGGCTATGGCTACACCTTC.

The chain joins TRBV5-4 to TRBJ2-7; 10 positions agree with TRBD2. Germline CDR1 and CDR2: SGHNT and YYREEE (reference sequence). With V trimmed by 4 bases and J by 5 bases, 6 bases remained unmatched. The length of the CDR3 is 14 residues. CDR3 sequence (DNA): TGTGCCAGCAGCGCGGGACTAGCGTCCAACGAGCAGTACTTC. Translation: CASSAGLASNEQYF. Looking up the rest from reference TRBV5-4 and TRBJ2-7 gives the full variable domain: ETGVTQSPTHLIKTRGQQVTLRCSSQSGHNTVSWYQQALGQGPQFIFQYYREEENGRGNFPPRFSGLQFPNYSSELNVNALELDDSALYLCASSAGLASNEQYFGPGTRLTVT.

The table lists this clonotype with a few counts. This sequence joins TRBV7-8 and TRBJ1-1; D is uncertain. Trimming removed 5 bases from V and 6 bases from J, with 19 bases in between. Germline loops: CDR1 SGHVS, CDR2 FQNEAQ. This CDR3 is 15 amino acids long. CDR3 protein: CASSRNHQPDAEAFF. CDR3 coding DNA: TGTGCCAGCAGCCGCAATCACCAACCCGATGCTGAAGCTTTCTTT.

The chain combines TRBV15 with TRBJ2-7, with 8 bases that match TRBD2. This CDR3 is built from 13 residues. After removal of 5 bases from V and 7 bases from J, the junction contained 7 bases not matched to a gene. In germline, CDR1 is LNHNV, CDR2 YYDKDF (reference sequence). DNA for the CDR3: TGTGCCACCAGCGCTTCCGGGACTAGGGAGCAGTACTTC. Its translation is CATSASGTREQYF. Using reference TRBV15 and TRBJ2-7 for the parts outside the CDR3, the full variable domain is DAMVIQNPRYQVTQFGKPVTLSCSQTLNHNVMYWYQQKSSQAPKLLFHYYDKDFNNEADTPDNFQSRRPNTSFCFLDIRSPGLGDTAMYLCATSASGTREQYFGPGTRLTVT.

This clonotype was found a few times. The rearrangement uses TRBV6-2 or TRBV6-3 and TRBJ2-2; D is tentatively TRBD1 or TRBD2 (5 bases each). Germline V gives CDR1 MNHEY, CDR2 SVGEGT. The CDR3 length is 12 residues. The V end was cut by 3 bases, the J end by 10 bases, with 9 bases between. CDR3 protein: CASSYEGLELFF. The CDR3 nucleotides read TGTGCCAGCAGTTATGAGGGGTTGGAGCTGTTTTTT.

This clonotype was found a few times. J is TRBJ1-2 and V is TRBV4-1, with TRBD1 as a possible D gene (6 bases). The CDR3 spans 16 residues. Germline V gives CDR1 MGHRA, CDR2 YSYEKL. V was pared by 4 bases and J by 0 bases, with 15 bases between. CDR3 bases: TGCGCCAGCAGCCCCCCTAGGGGGGAGGCTAACTATGGCTACACCTTC. It yields the protein CASSPPRGEANYGYTF.

The chain uses TRBV7-2 and TRBJ1-6; D might be TRBD1 (5 bases). There are 12 residues in the CDR3. Germline lookup yields CDR1 SGHTA and CDR2 FQGNSA. Trimming left V 9 bases short and J 10 bases short, with 13 bases between. The CDR3 sequence is CASTVGGSPLHF. The CDR3 DNA follows: TGTGCCAGTACCGTCGGGGGATCACCCCTCCACTTT.

This clonotype has only a few counts. V and J are TRBV15 and TRBJ2-7; D might be TRBD2 (5 bases). The germline V gene encodes CDR1 LNHNV and CDR2 YYDKDF (reference sequence). Trimming left V 6 bases short and J 7 bases short, with 7 bases between. The CDR3 extends over 10 amino acids. This CDR3 reads CATRAGEQYF. The CDR3 nucleotides read TGTGCCACCAGGGCGGGTGAGCAGTACTTC.

CDR3 sequence reads: CASSAGSGRARHGELFF. CDR3 bases: TGCGCCAGCAGTGCAGGGAGCGGGAGGGCCCGACACGGGGAGCTGTTTTTT. This chain joins TRBV10-1 and TRBJ2-2, with 10 bases identical to TRBD2. CDR1 and CDR2 from the germline V gene are WNHNN and SYGVQD (reference sequence). The CDR3 totals 17 residues. Trimming took 4 bases from V and 7 from J; bases not matched to a gene: 12.

Only a few counts were recorded for this clonotype. V and J are TRBV4-1 and TRBJ2-1, with D perhaps assigned TRBD1 or TRBD2 (5 bases each). Germline CDR1 MGHRA, CDR2 YSYEKL. The V end lost 0 bases, the J end lost 2 bases, and 11 bases lay between the germline ends. The CDR3 totals 16 residues. DNA for the CDR3: TGCGCCAGCAGCCAAGAGAGGGGTTCCACCTACAATGAGCAGTTCTTC. Translating gives CASSQERGSTYNEQFF.

This clonotype was seen repeatedly, ten times or more. The gene calls are TRBV29-1 and TRBJ2-5, with D uncertain. The germline V gene has CDR1 SQVTM and CDR2 ANQGSEA. CDR3 length: 12 amino acids. V lost 6 bases to trimming and J lost 5 bases, with 13 bases between them. The CDR3 loop reads CSVDTVGETQYF. The DNA for the CDR3 is TGCAGCGTCGACACCGTCGGGGAGACCCAGTACTTC.

This clonotype was found many times. CDR3 loop: CSAPRTGSVETQYF. As DNA, the CDR3 is TGCAGTGCTCCCCGAACGGGTAGCGTGGAGACCCAGTACTTC. The chain carries TRBV20-1 and TRBJ2-5, with a weak D call TRBD2 (5 bases). The V end lost 5 bases, the J end lost 5 bases, and 18 bases lay between the germline ends. The CDR3 extends over 14 amino acids. CDR1 is DFQATT and CDR2 is SNEGSKA in the germline V gene (reference sequence).

The chain joins TRBV6-5 to TRBJ2-6, with 7 bases lining up with TRBD1. The germline V gene has CDR1 MNHEY and CDR2 SVGAGI. CDR3 size: 15 residues. V was pared by 5 bases and J by 4 bases, with 5 bases of the junction left unmatched. CDR3 residues: CASSTTGTGANVLTF. As DNA, the CDR3 is TGTGCCAGCAGTACGACAGGGACCGGGGCCAACGTCCTGACTTTC.

This clonotype was recorded many times. The chain links TRBV7-2 to TRBJ2-7, with TRBD2 identical over 9 bases. The CDR3 sequence is 15 residues long. V shed 1 base, J shed 7 bases, and the junction held 8 bases outside the gene matches. Germline V gene lookup returns CDR1 SGHTA and CDR2 FQGNSA. The CDR3, as DNA: TGTGCCAGCAGCTTAGGGGCTAGCGGGACTAGAGAGCAGTACTTC. The encoded protein is CASSLGASGTREQYF. Variable domain in full (rest from reference TRBV7-2 and TRBJ2-7): GAGVSQSPSNKVTEKGKDVELRCDPISGHTALYWYRQSLGQGLEFLIYFQGNSAPDKSGLPSDRFSAERTGGSVSTLTIQRTQQEDSAVYLCASSLGASGTREQYFGPGTRLTVT.

This chain joins TRBV4-3 and TRBJ2-1, with D perhaps given as TRBD1 or TRBD2 (6 bases each). This CDR3 is 17 amino acids long. Germline CDR1 and CDR2: LGHNA and YSLEER. V lost 3 bases to trimming and J lost 0 bases, with 15 bases between them. The CDR3 nucleotides read TGCGCCAGCAGCCAGGCCTCGGGGGCGTTCTCCTACAATGAGCAGTTCTTC. Translating gives CASSQASGAFSYNEQFF.

This clonotype has ten or more counts. The rearrangement joins TRBV29-1 to TRBJ1-1; a weak D match, TRBD1 (5 bases). Trimming took 6 bases from V and 3 from J, leaving 17 bases between them. CDR3 length: 14 residues. Germline assignment: CDR1 SQVTM and CDR2 ANQGSEA. CDR3 sequence (DNA): TGCAGCGTCGCCGGGTCCCTCAGGGACACTGAAGCTTTCTTT. This translates into CSVAGSLRDTEAFF.

The rearrangement uses TRBV27 and TRBJ2-2; 12 bases are shared with TRBD2. V shed 5 bases, J shed 7 bases, and the junction held 5 bases outside the gene matches. Germline loops: CDR1 MNHEY, CDR2 SMNVEV (reference sequence). The CDR3 totals 15 residues. For the CDR3, the DNA is TGTGCCAGCAGTGCTAGCGGGAGGGCCCACGGGGAGCTGTTTTTT. Translation: CASSASGRAHGELFF.

This clonotype was observed a handful of times. The chain joins TRBV7-8 to TRBJ1-2; the D is unclear. V lost 0 bases, J lost 3 bases, and 14 bases lay in between. This CDR3 contains 16 residues. Germline values: CDR1 SGHVS, CDR2 FQNEAQ. The CDR3 loop reads CASSLAEVVRDYGYTF. As DNA, the CDR3 is TGTGCCAGCAGCTTAGCGGAGGTGGTTAGGGACTATGGCTACACCTTC.

This clonotype appeared a few times. V usage is TRBV12-3 or TRBV12-4 and J usage is TRBJ2-2, with 13 bases fitting TRBD2. V lost 5 bases to trimming and J lost 6 bases; unmatched junction nucleotides: 0. The CDR3 length is 14 residues. Here the CDR3 reads CASSGLAGAGELFF. The CDR3 coding sequence is TGTGCCAGCAGTGGACTAGCGGGAGCCGGGGAGCTGTTTTTT.

This clonotype has ten or more counts. The rearrangement links TRBV12-3 or TRBV12-4 to TRBJ2-4, with D tentatively TRBD2 (5 bases). This CDR3 is 17 amino acids long. V dropped 6 bases and J dropped 1 base, with 19 bases sitting between them. CDR3 DNA: TGTGCCAGCAGCCCGTCGGGGTTTTCTACGGCCAAAAACATTCAGTACTTC. Translation: CASSPSGFSTAKNIQYF.

The chain is built from TRBV27 and TRBJ1-5; D may be TRBD1 (5 bases). Trimming cost V 6 bases and J 7 bases, with 19 bases left between them. There are 15 residues in the CDR3. CDR1 is MNHEY and CDR2 is SMNVEV in the germline V gene (reference sequence). DNA for the CDR3: TGTGCCAGCAGCCCCCTCTGGGGGGAAGAGCAGCCCCAGCATTTT. It yields the protein CASSPLWGEEQPQHF.

This clonotype was seen only a few times. The chain couples TRBV5-1 to TRBJ1-4; D might be TRBD1 (5 bases). This CDR3 has 13 amino acids. Germline V gene data show CDR1 as SGHRS and CDR2 as YFSETQ. Trimming shortened V by 7 bases and J by 6 bases, and 13 bases separated the two germline ends. CDR3 in DNA: TGCGCCAGCTCTTGGGGGGGGGATGAAAAACTGTTTTTT. Translation: CASSWGGDEKLFF.

The rearrangement uses TRBV5-1 and TRBJ2-7; no clear D. V shed 1 base and J shed 4 bases, with 15 bases lying between them. The CDR3 sequence is 15 residues long. The germline V gene encodes CDR1 SGHRS and CDR2 YFSETQ. The DNA for the CDR3 is TGCGCCAGCAGCTTGAGTGGCGGAATTGATTACGAGCAGTACTTC. Translation: CASSLSGGIDYEQYF. Full variable domain (rest looked up from reference TRBV5-1 and TRBJ2-7): KAGVTQTPRYLIKTRGQQVTLSCSPISGHRSVSWYQQTPGQGLQFLFEYFSETQRNKGNFPGRFSGRQFSNSRSEMNVSTLELGDSALYLCASSLSGGIDYEQYFGPGTRLTVT.

At least ten counts were recorded for this clonotype. This chain uses TRBV29-1 with TRBJ1-2; D call uncertain. Trimming left V 4 bases short and J 6 bases short, with 3 bases between. Per germline, CDR1 SQVTM and CDR2 ANQGSEA. The CDR3 has 9 residues. The CDR3 spells CSVVHGYTF. In DNA, the CDR3 is TGCAGCGTTGTCCATGGCTACACCTTC.

This clonotype was detected many times. This chain connects TRBV6-6 to TRBJ1-6; 7 positions match TRBD1. Trimming cost V 7 bases and J 11 bases; bases outside gene matches: 8. The CDR3 has 13 residues. The germline V gene encodes CDR1 MNHNY and CDR2 SVGAGI (reference sequence). The CDR3 DNA reads as TGTGCCAGCAAGGGACAGTCTTCTCCACCCCTCCACTTT. As protein: CASKGQSSPPLHF.

This clonotype was seen many times. This sequence joins TRBV24-1 and TRBJ2-5, with 9 bases matching TRBD1. The CDR3 sequence is 13 residues long. V trimming: 7 bases; J trimming: 7 bases; junction bases outside the gene matches: 6. Germline V lookup: CDR1 KGHDR, CDR2 SFDVKD. In nucleotides, the CDR3 is TGTGCCACCAGAAGGGGACAGGGTGGGACCCAGTACTTC. Protein product: CATRRGQGGTQYF.

The chain joins TRBV20-1 to TRBJ2-3, with a weak D call TRBD1 (5 bases). Germline CDR1 reads DFQATT; CDR2 reads SNEGSKA (reference sequence). The V end was cut by 1 base, the J end by 0 bases, with 8 bases between. The CDR3 covers 14 residues. CDR3 sequence (DNA): TGCAGTGCTAGAGGGACATATAGCACAGATACGCAGTATTTT. This gives the protein CSARGTYSTDTQYF.

This clonotype was recorded once. This chain uses TRBV30 with TRBJ1-5; TRBD1 agrees at 9 bases. This CDR3 is built from 15 residues. Germline assignment: CDR1 GTSNPN and CDR2 SVGIG (reference sequence). V dropped 3 bases and J dropped 5; count of bases not matched to a gene: 8. For the CDR3, the DNA is TGTGCCTGGAGCGGGGGACAGGGTTGGGATCAGCCCCAGCATTTT. Residues: CAWSGGQGWDQPQHF.

This chain links TRBV5-1 with TRBJ1-1, with a possible D match to TRBD1 (5 bases). CDR1 and CDR2 (germline): SGHRS, YFSETQ. The CDR3 loop spans 14 amino acids. The V end lost 2 bases, the J end lost 3 bases, and 11 bases lay between the germline ends. For the CDR3, the DNA is TGCGCCAGCAGCTTTTCGGGGGAGGACACTGAAGCTTTCTTT. As protein: CASSFSGEDTEAFF.